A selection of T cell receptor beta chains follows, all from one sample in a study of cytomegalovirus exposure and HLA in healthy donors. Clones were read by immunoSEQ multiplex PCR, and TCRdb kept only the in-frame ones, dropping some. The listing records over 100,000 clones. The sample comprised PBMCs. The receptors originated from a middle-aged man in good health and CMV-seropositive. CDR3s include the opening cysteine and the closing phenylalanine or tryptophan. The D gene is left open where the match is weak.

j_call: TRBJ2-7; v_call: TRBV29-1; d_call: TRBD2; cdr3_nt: TGCAGCGTTGAATCACCGGGACTACCCTACGAGCAGTACTTC; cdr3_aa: CSVESPGLPYEQYF
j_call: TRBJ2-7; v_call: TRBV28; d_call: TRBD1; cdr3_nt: TGTGCCAGCACCCCGGGACAGGCTTACGAGCAGTACTTC; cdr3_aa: CASTPGQAYEQYF
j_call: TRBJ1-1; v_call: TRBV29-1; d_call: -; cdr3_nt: TGCAGCGTTGGGGGAAATTTGGTCCCTCGACAGCAGAGTGAAGCTTTCTTT; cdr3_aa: CSVGGNLVPRQQSEAFF
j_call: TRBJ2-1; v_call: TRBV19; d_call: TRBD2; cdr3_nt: TGTGCCAGTAGTGGCGGACTAGCGGGAGTGGTTGAGCAGTTCTTC; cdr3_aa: CASSGGLAGVVEQFF
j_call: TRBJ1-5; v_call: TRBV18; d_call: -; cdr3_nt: TGTGCCAGCTCACAGACAGGAGACAATCAGCCCCAGCATTTT; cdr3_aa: CASSQTGDNQPQHF
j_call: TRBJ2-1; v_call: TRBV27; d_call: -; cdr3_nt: TGTGCCAGCAGTTTAGGGCCAGGGACCTACAATGAGCAGTTCTTC; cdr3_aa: CASSLGPGTYNEQFF
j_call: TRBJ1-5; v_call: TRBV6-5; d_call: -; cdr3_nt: TGTGCCAGCACCAAGGGGGGGATAGGTCAGCCCCAGCATTTT; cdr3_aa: CASTKGGIGQPQHF
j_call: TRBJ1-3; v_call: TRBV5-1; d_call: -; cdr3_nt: TGCGCCAGCAGAACGGGGGGATACTCTGGAAACACCATATATTTT; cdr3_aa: CASRTGGYSGNTIYF
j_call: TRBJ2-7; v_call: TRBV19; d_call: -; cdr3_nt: TGTGCCAGTAGTATATTTGGCCAGGGTGGCCACGAGCAGTACTTC; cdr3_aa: CASSIFGQGGHEQYF
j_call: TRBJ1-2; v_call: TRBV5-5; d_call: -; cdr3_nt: TGTGCCAGCAGCTTCGGTGCCAACTATGGCTACACCTTC; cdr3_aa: CASSFGANYGYTF
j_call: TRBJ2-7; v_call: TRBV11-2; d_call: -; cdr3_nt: TGTGCCAGCAGCCGGACCGGGAGCTACGAGCAGTACTTC; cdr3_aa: CASSRTGSYEQYF
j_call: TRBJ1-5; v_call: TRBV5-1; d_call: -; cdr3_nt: TGCGCCAGCAGCCTTAGCGGGTGGGAGCCCCAGCATTTT; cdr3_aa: CASSLSGWEPQHF
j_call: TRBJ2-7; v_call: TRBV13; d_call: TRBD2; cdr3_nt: TGTGCCAGCAGCTTAGCGGGAGGAACCCACGAGCAGTACTTC; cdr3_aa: CASSLAGGTHEQYF
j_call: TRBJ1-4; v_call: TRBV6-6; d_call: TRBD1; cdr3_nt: TGTGCCAGCAGTTACTCGGGGACAGTGGGCGAAAAACTGTTTTTT; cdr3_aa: CASSYSGTVGEKLFF
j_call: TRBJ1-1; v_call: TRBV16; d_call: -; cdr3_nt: TGTGCCAGCAGGCCGCAGGGTACCACTGAAGCTTTCTTT; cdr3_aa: CASRPQGTTEAFF
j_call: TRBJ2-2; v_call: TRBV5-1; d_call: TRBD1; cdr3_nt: TGCGCCAGCAGCTTCCGGGACAGGGGGAACACCGGGGAGCTGTTTTTT; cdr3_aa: CASSFRDRGNTGELFF
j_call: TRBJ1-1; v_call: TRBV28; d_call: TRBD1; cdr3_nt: TGTGCCAGCAGTTCCTGGGGGGACAGGGTGAACACTGAAGCTTTCTTT; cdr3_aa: CASSSWGDRVNTEAFF
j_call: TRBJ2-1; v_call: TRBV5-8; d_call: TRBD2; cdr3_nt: TGTGCCAGCAGCCTAGGGACTAGCGGGTACAATGAGCAGTTCTTC; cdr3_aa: CASSLGTSGYNEQFF
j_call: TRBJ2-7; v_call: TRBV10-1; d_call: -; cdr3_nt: TGCGCCAGCAGTGATAGGACAGCTTTCTCCTACGAGCAGTACTTC; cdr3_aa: CASSDRTAFSYEQYF